The entry below describes one T cell receptor (beta chain). Its antigen remains undetermined. No qualities accompany the bases; no much larger clone lies one base away. One collaborating source in Seattle enrolled patients while the patients were actively infected and followed the patients over time throughout the course of disease. Collaborating institutions collected whole blood in K2EDTA tubes following their own protocols. Collaborator samples were shipped for TCRbeta analysis as frozen whole blood, isolated PBMCs, or DNA extracted from either sample type. CDR1 and CDR2, per the germline V gene (reference sequence), are SEHNR and FQNEAQ. The CDR3 holds 17 amino acids from the cysteine to the phenylalanine. Only the CDR3 region is kept as DNA, spanning 51 bases read in frame from base 1. At the junction V is shortened by 5 bases and J by 5 bases; bases outside the gene matches: 11. The data were obtained in a study of blood T cell repertoires in COVID-19 (TCRdb year 2020). Concerning the study at large: Samples from collaborators originated in the United States, Italy and Spain and spanned both the acute and convalescent phases of COVID-19. Where available, HLA class I and class II types were obtained from metadata supplied by the sample provider rather than from assay-based typing. The dataset comprised deeply sampled blood TCRbeta repertoires from subjects exposed to, actively infected with, or recovered from COVID-19. The repertoires were released in a freely available public database intended as a resource for research on the immune response to SARS-CoV-2. The prospective study material was composed of cDNA or gDNA derived from T cells, B-cell-depleted T cells, or PBMCs. Sample metadata almost always included a de-identified subject ID, COVID-19 status, age in years and sex. The samples were drawn from two sources: the first 160 participants of the ongoing ImmuneRACE study, and 1,000 to 1,500 subjects contributed by 6 global collaborators. Findings and caveats that apply to the study as a whole: Clinical and demographic metadata were provided uncurated, with the amount varying by source and participant.

TCRbeta CDR3 regions were amplified from genomic DNA by means of the immunoSEQ Assay, a bias-controlled multiplex PCR. In the paper's pipeline: The number of nucleated cells in each sample was estimated by amplification of reference gene primers within the assay. Sequence reads were collapsed and filtered to measure the absolute abundance of every unique TCRbeta CDR3 rearrangement. Productive Simpson clonality was computed per sample as the square root of Simpson's diversity index over productive rearrangements. In its TCRdb copy, this immuneACCESS table keeps in-frame sequences only and misses some clones. Where compared with another copy, unresolved V genes explain less than half of these, and the others have no known cause. V, J and clone size derive from that table, while D and trimming were established from the DNA sequence. In this sample the table shows 310,000 or so clones, approximately 86% of which occur a single time. The top ten constitute around 10% of the sample.

The V and J segments used are TRBV7-9 and TRBJ2-7; 14 bases in the junction line up with TRBD2. Sequenced sample: peripheral blood. The TCR comes from a man aged 25-45 years with COVID-19, enrolled during active disease. The nucleotide sequence reads TGTGCCAGCAGCCCGGGGACTAGCGGGGGCCCCGGGGACGAGCAGTACTTC. This gives the protein CASSPGTSGGPGDEQYF.